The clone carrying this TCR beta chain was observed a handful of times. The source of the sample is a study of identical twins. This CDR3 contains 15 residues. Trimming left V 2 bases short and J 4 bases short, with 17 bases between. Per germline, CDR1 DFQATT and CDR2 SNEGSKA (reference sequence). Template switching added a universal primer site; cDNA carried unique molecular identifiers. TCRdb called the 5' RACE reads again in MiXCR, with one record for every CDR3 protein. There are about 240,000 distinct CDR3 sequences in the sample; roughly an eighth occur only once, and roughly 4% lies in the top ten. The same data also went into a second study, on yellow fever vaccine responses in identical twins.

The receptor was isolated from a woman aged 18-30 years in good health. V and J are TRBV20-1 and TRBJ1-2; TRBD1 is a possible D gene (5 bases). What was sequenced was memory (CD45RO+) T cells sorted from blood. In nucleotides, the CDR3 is TGCAGTGCTAGACTGAGTGAGGGGACCCTCTATGGCTACACCTTC. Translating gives CSARLSEGTLYGYTF.